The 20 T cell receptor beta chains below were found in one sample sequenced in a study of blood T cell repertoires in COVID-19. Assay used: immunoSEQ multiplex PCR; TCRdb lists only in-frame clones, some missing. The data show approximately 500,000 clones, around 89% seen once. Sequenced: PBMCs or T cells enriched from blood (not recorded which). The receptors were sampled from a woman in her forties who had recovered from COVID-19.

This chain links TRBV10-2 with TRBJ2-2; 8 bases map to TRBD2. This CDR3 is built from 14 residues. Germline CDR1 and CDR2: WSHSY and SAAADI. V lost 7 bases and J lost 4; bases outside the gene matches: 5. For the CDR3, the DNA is TGCGCCAGCAAACGCGGGAGGACCACCGGGGAGCTGTTTTTT. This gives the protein CASKRGRTTGELFF.

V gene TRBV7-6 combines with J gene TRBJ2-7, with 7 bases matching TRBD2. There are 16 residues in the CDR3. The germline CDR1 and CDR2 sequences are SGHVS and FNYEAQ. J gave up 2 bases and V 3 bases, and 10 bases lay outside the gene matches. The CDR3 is CASSLGIRGRAYEQYF. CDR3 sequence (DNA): TGTGCCAGCAGCTTGGGGATTAGAGGGAGGGCCTACGAGCAGTACTTC.

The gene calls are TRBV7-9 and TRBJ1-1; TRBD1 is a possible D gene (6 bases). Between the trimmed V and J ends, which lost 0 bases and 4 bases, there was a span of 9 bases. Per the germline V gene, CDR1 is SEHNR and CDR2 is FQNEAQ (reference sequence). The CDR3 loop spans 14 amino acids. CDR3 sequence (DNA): TGTGCCAGCAGCTTAGCACAGGGATTCACTGAAGCTTTCTTT. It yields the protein CASSLAQGFTEAFF.

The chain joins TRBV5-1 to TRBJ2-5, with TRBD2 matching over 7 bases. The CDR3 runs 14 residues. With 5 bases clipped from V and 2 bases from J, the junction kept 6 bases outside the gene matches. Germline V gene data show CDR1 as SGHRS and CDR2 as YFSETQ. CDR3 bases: TGCGCCAGCAGTTTGCAGCGGGAACAAGAGACCCAGTACTTC. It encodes CASSLQREQETQYF.

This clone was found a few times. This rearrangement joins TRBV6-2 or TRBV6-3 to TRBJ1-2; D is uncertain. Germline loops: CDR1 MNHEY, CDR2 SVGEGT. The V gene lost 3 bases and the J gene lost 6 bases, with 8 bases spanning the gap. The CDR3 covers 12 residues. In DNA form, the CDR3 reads TGTGCCAGCAGTTATCTCCGGGATGGCTACACCTTC. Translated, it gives CASSYLRDGYTF.

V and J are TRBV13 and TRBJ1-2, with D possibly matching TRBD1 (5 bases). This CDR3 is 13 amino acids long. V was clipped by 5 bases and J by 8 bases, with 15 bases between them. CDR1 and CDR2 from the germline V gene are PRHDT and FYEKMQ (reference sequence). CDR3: CASSIGRVGGYTF. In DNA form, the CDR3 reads TGTGCCAGCAGCATCGGCAGGGTGGGAGGCTACACCTTC. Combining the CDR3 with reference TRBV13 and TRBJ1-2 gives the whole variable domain AAGVIQSPRHLIKEKRETATLKCYPIPRHDTVYWYQQGPGQDPQFLISFYEKMQSDKGSIPDRFSAQQFSDYHSELNMSSLELGDSALYFCASSIGRVGGYTFGSGTRLTVV.

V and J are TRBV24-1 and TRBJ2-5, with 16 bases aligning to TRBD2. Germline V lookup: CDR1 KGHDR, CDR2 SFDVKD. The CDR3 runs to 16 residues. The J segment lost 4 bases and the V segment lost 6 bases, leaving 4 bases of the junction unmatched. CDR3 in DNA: TGTGCCACCAGTCCGGGACTAGCGGGAGGGGTAGAGACCCAGTACTTC. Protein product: CATSPGLAGGVETQYF.

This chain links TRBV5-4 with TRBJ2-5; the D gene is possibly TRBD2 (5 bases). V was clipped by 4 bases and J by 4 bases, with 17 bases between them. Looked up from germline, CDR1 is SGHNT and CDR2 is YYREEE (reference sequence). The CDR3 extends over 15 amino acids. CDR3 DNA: TGTGCCAGCAGCCTTACCGGGGTGTCCGGAGAGACCCAGTACTTC. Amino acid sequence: CASSLTGVSGETQYF.

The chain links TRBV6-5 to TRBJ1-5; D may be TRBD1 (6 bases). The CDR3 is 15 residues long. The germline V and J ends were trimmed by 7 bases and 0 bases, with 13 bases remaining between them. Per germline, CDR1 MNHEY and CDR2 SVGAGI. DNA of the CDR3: TGTGCCAGCACCCCTCTCAGGGGTAGCAATCAGCCCCAGCATTTT. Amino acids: CASTPLRGSNQPQHF.

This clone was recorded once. This CDR3 reads CASSILAGRDYEQYF. As DNA, the CDR3 is TGTGCCAGTAGTATATTAGCGGGTAGAGACTACGAGCAGTACTTC. The V call is TRBV19, the J call TRBJ2-7, with TRBD2 matching over 7 bases. J lost 3 bases, V lost 2 bases, and 7 bases had no gene match. Germline V CDR1 and CDR2: LNHDA, SQIVND (reference sequence). This CDR3 region has 15 residues.

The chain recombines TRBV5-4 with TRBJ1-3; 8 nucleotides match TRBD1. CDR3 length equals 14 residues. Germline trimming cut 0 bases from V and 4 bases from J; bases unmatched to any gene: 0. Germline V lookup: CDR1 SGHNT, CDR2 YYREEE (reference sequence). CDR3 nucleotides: TGTGCCAGCAGCTTGGGACAGGGGGGAAACACCATATATTTT. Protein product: CASSLGQGGNTIYF.

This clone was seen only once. CDR3 sequence: CASSPQDPVTEAFF. The DNA of the CDR3 is TGTGCCAGCAGCCCACAGGACCCCGTAACTGAAGCTTTCTTT. The chain uses TRBV2 and TRBJ1-1; D perhaps matches TRBD1 (5 bases). The CDR3 extends over 14 amino acids. Germline V gives CDR1 SNHLY, CDR2 FYNNEI. Trimming took 6 bases from V and 5 from J, leaving 16 bases between them.

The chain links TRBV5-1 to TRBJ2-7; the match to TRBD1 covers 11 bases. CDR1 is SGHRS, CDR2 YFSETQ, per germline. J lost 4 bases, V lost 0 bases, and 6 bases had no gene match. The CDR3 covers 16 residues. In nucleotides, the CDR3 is TGCGCCAGCAGCTTGGATCCTGGGACAGGGGGTTACGAGCAGTACTTC. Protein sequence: CASSLDPGTGGYEQYF.

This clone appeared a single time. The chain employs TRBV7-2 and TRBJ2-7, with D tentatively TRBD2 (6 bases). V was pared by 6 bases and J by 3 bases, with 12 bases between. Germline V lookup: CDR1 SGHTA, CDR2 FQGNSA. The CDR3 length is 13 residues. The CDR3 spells CASRATSSYEQYF. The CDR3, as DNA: TGTGCCAGCAGAGCAACTAGCAGCTACGAGCAGTACTTC.

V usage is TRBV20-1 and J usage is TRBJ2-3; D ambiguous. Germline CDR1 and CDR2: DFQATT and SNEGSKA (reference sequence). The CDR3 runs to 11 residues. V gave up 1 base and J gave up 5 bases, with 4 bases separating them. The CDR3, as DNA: TGCAGTGCTAGAGTACAAGATACGCAGTATTTT. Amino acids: CSARVQDTQYF.

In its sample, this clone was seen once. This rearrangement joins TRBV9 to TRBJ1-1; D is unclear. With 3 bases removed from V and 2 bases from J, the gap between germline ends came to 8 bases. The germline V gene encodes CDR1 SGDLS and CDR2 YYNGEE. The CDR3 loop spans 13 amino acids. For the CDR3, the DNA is TGTGCCAGCAGCGGGTCCAGTAACACTGAAGCTTTCTTT. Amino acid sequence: CASSGSSNTEAFF. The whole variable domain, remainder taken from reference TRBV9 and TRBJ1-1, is DSGVTQTPKHLITATGQRVTLRCSPRSGDLSVYWYQQSLDQGLQFLIQYYNGEERAKGNILERFSAQQFPDLHSELNLSSLELGDSALYFCASSGSSNTEAFFGQGTRLTVV.

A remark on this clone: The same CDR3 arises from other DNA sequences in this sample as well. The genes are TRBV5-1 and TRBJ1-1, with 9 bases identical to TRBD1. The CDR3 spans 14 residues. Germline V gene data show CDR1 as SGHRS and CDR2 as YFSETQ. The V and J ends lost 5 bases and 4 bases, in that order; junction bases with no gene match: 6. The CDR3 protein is CASSPDRGGTEAFF. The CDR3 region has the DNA TGCGCCAGCAGTCCTGACAGGGGGGGCACTGAAGCTTTCTTT.

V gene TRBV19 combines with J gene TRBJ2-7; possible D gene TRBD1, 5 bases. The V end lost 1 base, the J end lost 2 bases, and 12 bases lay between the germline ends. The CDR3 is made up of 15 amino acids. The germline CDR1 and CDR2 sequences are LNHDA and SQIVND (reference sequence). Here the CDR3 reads CASSIGAGLAYEQYF. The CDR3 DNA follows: TGTGCCAGTAGTATAGGGGCAGGGTTGGCCTACGAGCAGTACTTC. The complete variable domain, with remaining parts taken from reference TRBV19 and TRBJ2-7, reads DGGITQSPKYLFRKEGQNVTLSCEQNLNHDAMYWYRQDPGQGLRLIYYSQIVNDFQKGDIAEGYSVSREKKESFPLTVTSAQKNPTAFYLCASSIGAGLAYEQYFGPGTRLTVT.

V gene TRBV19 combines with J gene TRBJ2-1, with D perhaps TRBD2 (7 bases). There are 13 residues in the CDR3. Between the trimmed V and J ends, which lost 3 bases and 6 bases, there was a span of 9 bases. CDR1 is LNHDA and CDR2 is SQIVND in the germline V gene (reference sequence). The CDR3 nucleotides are TGTGCCAGTAGTATGCGGGGGCTCAATGAGCAGTTCTTC. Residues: CASSMRGLNEQFF.

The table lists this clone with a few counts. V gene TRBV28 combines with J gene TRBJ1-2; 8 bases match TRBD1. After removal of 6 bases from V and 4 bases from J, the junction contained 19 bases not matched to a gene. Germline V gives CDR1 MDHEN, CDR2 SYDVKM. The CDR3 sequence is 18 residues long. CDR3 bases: TGTGCCAGCAGATTTGGGGGTGGACAGGGACGTCTTGGCTATGGCTACACCTTC. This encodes CASRFGGGQGRLGYGYTF.